What follows are 31 T cell receptor beta chains derived from one specimen sequenced in a study of blood T cell repertoires in COVID-19. Method: immunoSEQ multiplex PCR; TCRdb's copy keeps in-frame clones and lacks some. Here the sample spans roughly 220,000 clones, 80% to 90% being singletons. Sequenced material: PBMCs or T cells enriched from blood (not recorded which). These receptor sequences come from a woman aged 45-60 years with acute COVID-19.

V gene TRBV6-2 or TRBV6-3 combines with J gene TRBJ2-1; a possible D gene is TRBD2 (5 bases). CDR1 and CDR2 from the germline V gene are MNHEY and SVGEGT. The CDR3 consists of 15 residues. Trimming pared 5 bases from V and 0 bases from J, leaving 11 bases between. The CDR3 region is CASSAQRSSYNEQFF. The CDR3, as DNA: TGTGCCAGCAGTGCCCAGCGGAGCTCCTACAATGAGCAGTTCTTC.

Here the CDR3 reads CASSMPGGGYGYTF. CDR3 in DNA: TGTGCCAGTAGTATGCCAGGGGGCGGCTATGGCTACACCTTC. V and J are TRBV19 and TRBJ1-2; 8 nucleotides line up with TRBD1. Trimming took 3 bases from V and 4 from J; bases not matched to a gene: 4. The CDR3 is 14 amino acids. CDR1 and CDR2 from the germline V gene are LNHDA and SQIVND (reference sequence).

The gene calls are TRBV5-5 and TRBJ2-7; 8 bases are a match to TRBD1. Germline CDR1 SGHKS, CDR2 YYEKEE (reference sequence). V dropped 1 base and J dropped 5; count of bases not matched to a gene: 5. The CDR3 has 14 residues. Here the CDR3 DNA reads TGTGCCAGCAGCTTGTTTTACAGGGGGGACGAGCAGTACTTC. It encodes CASSLFYRGDEQYF.

This rearrangement joins TRBV5-1 to TRBJ1-1; TRBD1 is a possible D gene (5 bases). This CDR3 has 14 residues. V gave up 4 bases and J gave up 1 base, with 11 bases separating them. Germline V CDR1 and CDR2: SGHRS, YFSETQ. The CDR3 reads CASSAGPSNTEAFF. Here the CDR3 DNA reads TGCGCCAGCAGCGCGGGACCGTCGAACACTGAAGCTTTCTTT.

The chain is built from TRBV7-9 and TRBJ2-7; weak D call: TRBD2 (5 bases). V was clipped by 0 bases and J by 5 bases, with 8 bases between them. Looked up from germline, CDR1 is SEHNR and CDR2 is FQNEAQ (reference sequence). The CDR3 consists of 13 residues. DNA for the CDR3: TGTGCCAGCAGCTTAGCGGGAGTGGACGAGCAGTACTTC. Translation: CASSLAGVDEQYF.

The V call is TRBV3-1 (or the pseudogene TRBV3-2), the J call TRBJ2-1; D may be TRBD1 (5 bases). The CDR3 spans 15 residues. The germline gives CDR1 LGHDT, CDR2 YNNKEL (reference sequence). The germline V and J ends were trimmed by 2 bases and 2 bases, with 10 bases remaining between them. The chain's CDR3 is CASSQMQGPYNEQFF. The CDR3 DNA reads as TGTGCCAGCAGCCAAATGCAGGGCCCCTACAATGAGCAGTTCTTC.

The V gene is TRBV9, the J gene TRBJ2-1; 8 bases fit TRBD2. Trimming at V came to 0 bases and at J to 9 bases, leaving 14 bases not matched to a gene. Per the germline V gene, CDR1 is SGDLS and CDR2 is YYNGEE. CDR3 length: 17 residues. The CDR3 bases are TGTGCCAGCAGCGTAGACGCGGGACTAGGGGAACCGGGTGAGCAGTTCTTC. Its translation is CASSVDAGLGEPGEQFF. Together with reference TRBV9 and TRBJ2-1, the CDR3 gives the full variable domain: DSGVTQTPKHLITATGQRVTLRCSPRSGDLSVYWYQQSLDQGLQFLIQYYNGEERAKGNILERFSAQQFPDLHSELNLSSLELGDSALYFCASSVDAGLGEPGEQFFGPGTRLTVL.

V and J are TRBV5-1 and TRBJ2-1; 9 bases fit TRBD2. CDR3 length: 14 residues. Germline loops: CDR1 SGHRS, CDR2 YFSETQ. Trimming removed 0 bases from V and 9 bases from J; junction bases left unmatched: 4. The CDR3 sequence: CASSLAVTSGEQFF. CDR3 nucleotide sequence: TGCGCCAGCAGCTTGGCCGTGACTAGCGGTGAGCAGTTCTTC.

V usage is TRBV19 and J usage is TRBJ2-7; the D gene is possibly TRBD1 (6 bases). V lost 5 bases and J 0 bases, leaving 20 bases between the germline ends. The CDR3 has 17 amino acids. In germline, CDR1 is LNHDA, CDR2 SQIVND (reference sequence). The CDR3 DNA follows: TGTGCCAGTAGTTCCCTTGGAACCCAGGGGAGCTCCTACGAGCAGTACTTC. Protein product: CASSSLGTQGSSYEQYF.

The rearrangement uses TRBV29-1 and TRBJ1-3; no firm D call. Germline assignment: CDR1 SQVTM and CDR2 ANQGSEA. The CDR3 is made up of 15 amino acids. V dropped 5 bases and J dropped 2 bases, with 16 bases sitting between them. The CDR3 sequence is CSVQRVGVTGNTIYF. CDR3 DNA: TGCAGCGTTCAACGGGTCGGGGTAACTGGAAACACCATATATTTT.

The rearrangement links TRBV29-1 to TRBJ2-7, with unresolved D. The CDR3 totals 11 residues. CDR1 is SQVTM, CDR2 ANQGSEA, per germline. V was shortened by 0 bases and J by 3 bases, with 3 bases between the two germline ends. The CDR3 protein is CSVEDFYEQYF. The DNA for the CDR3 is TGCAGCGTTGAAGACTTCTACGAGCAGTACTTC.

The CDR3: CSTRQGATGYTF. The CDR3 DNA follows: TGCAGCACACGACAGGGGGCGACTGGCTACACCTTC. The V gene is TRBV29-1, the J gene TRBJ1-2; 10 bases line up with TRBD1. The junction had 7 bases not matched to a gene; V was cut back by 8 bases and J by 7 bases. Germline V gene lookup returns CDR1 SQVTM and CDR2 ANQGSEA. The CDR3 extends over 12 amino acids.

The chain recombines TRBV5-5 with TRBJ1-2; TRBD1 might be the D (5 bases). CDR3 size: 15 residues. Germline V gene lookup returns CDR1 SGHKS and CDR2 YYEKEE (reference sequence). V lost 9 bases, J lost 0 bases, and 18 bases lay in between. The CDR3 nucleotides read TGTGCCACCGGGACTGACCCCTCAGCTAACTATGGCTACACCTTC. Translated, it gives CATGTDPSANYGYTF.

The chain links TRBV4-1 to TRBJ1-4, with TRBD1 matching 9 bases. J was trimmed by 8 bases and V by 1 base; bases with no gene match: 5. The germline gives CDR1 MGHRA, CDR2 YSYEKL. This CDR3 is 15 amino acids long. This CDR3 is CASSQVDRGDEKLFF. CDR3 DNA sequence: TGCGCCAGCAGCCAAGTGGACAGGGGAGACGAAAAACTGTTTTTT.

V is TRBV4-2 and J is TRBJ1-5; maybe TRBD1 (6 bases). This CDR3 has 19 residues. From germline, CDR1 is LGHNA and CDR2 YNFKEQ. V gave up 2 bases and J gave up 5 bases, with 25 bases separating them. The CDR3 sequence is CASSQKYLGPRDNDQPQHF. DNA of the CDR3: TGTGCCAGCAGCCAAAAATACCTGGGACCCCGGGACAACGATCAGCCCCAGCATTTT.

The V call is TRBV28, the J call TRBJ2-3; D call uncertain. The CDR3 is made up of 13 amino acids. Germline V gene lookup returns CDR1 MDHEN and CDR2 SYDVKM. V was shortened by 5 bases and J by 4 bases, with 10 bases between the two germline ends. CDR3 coding DNA: TGTGCCAGCAGTGTACTCGGTCCAGATACGCAGTATTTT. The encoded protein is CASSVLGPDTQYF.

The chain uses TRBV29-1 and TRBJ2-1; possible D gene TRBD2, 6 bases. Germline V lookup: CDR1 SQVTM, CDR2 ANQGSEA. The CDR3 is 13 amino acids. The V gene lost 4 bases and the J gene lost 3 bases, with 10 bases spanning the gap. The CDR3 is CSVVSGVYNEQFF. CDR3 nucleotide sequence: TGCAGCGTTGTTAGCGGAGTCTACAATGAGCAGTTCTTC.

This clone was counted a single time. The CDR3 DNA reads TGTGCCAGCGTGGACACCATCAATGAGCAGTTCTTC. Its protein is CASVDTINEQFF. The rearrangement joins TRBV2 to TRBJ2-1; possible D gene TRBD1, 5 bases. Germline lookup yields CDR1 SNHLY and CDR2 FYNNEI. V was cut by 8 bases and J by 6 bases, with 11 bases left in between. The CDR3 sequence is 12 residues long.

The rearrangement joins TRBV19 to TRBJ2-1; 9 positions match TRBD2. Trimming cost V 3 bases and J 4 bases; bases outside gene matches: 7. Germline assignment: CDR1 LNHDA and CDR2 SQIVND (reference sequence). The CDR3 contains 16 residues. For the CDR3, the DNA is TGTGCCAGTAGTATCTGGGCGGGAGGGCCTTACAATGAGCAGTTCTTC. Protein sequence: CASSIWAGGPYNEQFF.

Points on this clone: Its ends do not fully match the called genes, so a read error is possible. The genes are TRBV7-7 and TRBJ2-1; 7 bases fit TRBD1. This CDR3 has 13 amino acids. From germline, CDR1 is SSHAT and CDR2 FNYEAQ (reference sequence). DNA for the CDR3: TGTGCTAGCAGCCAAGGGGGCTATGGTGAGCAGTTCTTC. This sequence encodes CASSQGGYGEQFF.

The rearrangement links TRBV6-5 to TRBJ1-3; D is perhaps TRBD1 (6 bases). Per germline, CDR1 MNHEY and CDR2 SVGAGI. V lost 5 bases and J lost 0, with 11 bases in between. The CDR3 contains 15 residues. The chain's CDR3 is CASSPFRGSGNTIYF. For the CDR3, the DNA is TGTGCCAGCAGTCCTTTCAGGGGCTCTGGAAACACCATATATTTT.

The rearrangement joins TRBV3-1 (or the pseudogene TRBV3-2) to TRBJ2-1; unclear D gene. The CDR3 is 15 amino acids. In germline, CDR1 is LGHDT, CDR2 YNNKEL (reference sequence). Trimming took 0 bases from V and 7 from J, leaving 13 bases between them. CDR3: CASSQDVVKTNEQFF. In nucleotides, the CDR3 is TGTGCCAGCAGCCAAGACGTGGTGAAAACAAATGAGCAGTTCTTC.

V gene TRBV4-1 combines with J gene TRBJ2-2; TRBD1 aligns across 8 bases. CDR1 is MGHRA, CDR2 YSYEKL, per germline. Trimming cost V 2 bases and J 5 bases; bases outside gene matches: 7. The CDR3 runs to 16 residues. The CDR3 here is CASSQPQGARTGELFF. DNA for the CDR3: TGCGCCAGCAGCCAACCTCAGGGGGCGCGGACCGGGGAGCTGTTTTTT.

The V call is TRBV9, the J call TRBJ1-2; 7 bases fit TRBD1. Trimming at V came to 3 bases and at J to 3 bases, leaving 8 bases not matched to a gene. The CDR3 runs to 15 residues. The germline CDR1 and CDR2 sequences are SGDLS and YYNGEE. Written as DNA, the CDR3 is TGTGCCAGCAGCGATCCGGGTCAGGGGGACTATGGCTACACCTTC. It specifies CASSDPGQGDYGYTF.

This clone came up once. The rearrangement links TRBV7-9 to TRBJ2-3; tentative D call: TRBD2 (6 bases). Germline CDR1 is SEHNR and CDR2 is FQNEAQ (reference sequence). This CDR3 has 14 residues. V was cut by 1 base and J by 6 bases, with 11 bases left in between. Written as DNA, the CDR3 is TGTGCCAGCAGCTTAGTTCTAGGGAGGGATACGCAGTATTTT. This sequence encodes CASSLVLGRDTQYF.

The genes are TRBV7-3 and TRBJ2-1; TRBD2 aligns across 8 bases. The CDR3 spans 16 residues. The germline CDR1 and CDR2 sequences are SGHTA and FQGTGA. V shed 5 bases, J shed 2 bases, and the junction held 8 bases outside the gene matches. CDR3 sequence (DNA): TGTGCCAGCAGCCCTACCGAGCGGGAGCCCTACAATGAGCAGTTCTTC. It is translated as CASSPTEREPYNEQFF.

The rearrangement uses TRBV5-1 and TRBJ1-1; D is unresolved. The ends were cut back, 0 bases at V and 0 bases at J, with 12 bases in the middle. Germline assignment: CDR1 SGHRS and CDR2 YFSETQ. The CDR3 loop spans 16 amino acids. CDR3 protein: CASSLVGIGLNTEAFF. CDR3 DNA sequence: TGCGCCAGCAGCTTGGTCGGGATAGGGTTGAACACTGAAGCTTTCTTT. Filled out from reference TRBV5-1 and TRBJ1-1, the complete variable domain reads KAGVTQTPRYLIKTRGQQVTLSCSPISGHRSVSWYQQTPGQGLQFLFEYFSETQRNKGNFPGRFSGRQFSNSRSEMNVSTLELGDSALYLCASSLVGIGLNTEAFFGQGTRLTVV.

The chain employs TRBV5-5 and TRBJ1-5, with a tentative D call TRBD1 (6 bases). CDR3 size: 16 residues. Germline assignment: CDR1 SGHKS and CDR2 YYEKEE (reference sequence). Trimming cost V 4 bases and J 6 bases, with 20 bases left between them. CDR3 sequence (DNA): TGTGCCAGCAGCACCTCGGGGACACCGTCGGGTCAGCCCCAGCATTTT. Translated, it gives CASSTSGTPSGQPQHF.

This clone was seen once. The chain recombines TRBV7-2 with TRBJ1-1; D remains ambiguous. This CDR3 has 12 residues. The V gene lost 4 bases and the J gene lost 1 base, with 4 bases spanning the gap. Germline V gene data show CDR1 as SGHTA and CDR2 as FQGNSA. The CDR3 bases are TGTGCCAGCAGCTCTTGGAACACTGAAGCTTTCTTT. It specifies CASSSWNTEAFF.

DNA of the CDR3: TGTGCCACCTCCCCCAGGGGCTATAATTCACCCCTCCACTTT. It translates to CATSPRGYNSPLHF. V usage is TRBV2 and J usage is TRBJ1-6; D is possibly TRBD1 (6 bases). Deletions cut 10 bases from V and 3 bases from J, with 13 bases between. Per the germline V gene, CDR1 is SNHLY and CDR2 is FYNNEI. The CDR3 has 14 residues.

The chain links TRBV18 to TRBJ2-7; no reliable D call. Germline lookup yields CDR1 KGHSH and CDR2 LQKENI. V was shortened by 3 bases and J by 7 bases, with 13 bases between the two germline ends. The CDR3 consists of 13 residues. The CDR3 here is CASSPGSQQEQYF. Here the CDR3 DNA reads TGTGCCAGCTCACCCGGGTCCCAGCAGGAGCAGTACTTC.